The 20 T cell receptor beta chains in this list originate from one sample, sequenced in a study of CD8+ T cells in alopecia areata. Following extraction, RNA underwent reverse transcription to cDNA, which served as the sequencing template. Assay: immunoSEQ multiplex PCR; the TCRdb copy retains only in-frame clones and omits some. The sample gives over 120,000 clones, 45% to 60% of which show up once; 0.95% to 1% is in the top ten. Source: CD4+ T cells sorted from blood, taken at week 0. These receptors were collected from a human donor with alopecia areata.

The genes are TRBV5-4 and TRBJ2-3; possible D gene TRBD2, 6 bases. The V end was cut by 1 base, the J end by 4 bases, with 19 bases between. Germline-derived CDR1 and CDR2 are SGHNT and YYREEE (reference sequence). The CDR3 spans 17 residues. In DNA form, the CDR3 reads TGTGCCAGCAGCTTGAAGGTGGGAGGAATCAAGGCAGATACGCAGTATTTT. Translating it yields CASSLKVGGIKADTQYF.

This chain links TRBV25-1 with TRBJ2-1; the D gene could be TRBD1 or TRBD2 (5 bases each). V lost 8 bases, J lost 1 base, and 18 bases lay in between. The CDR3 spans 16 residues. Germline V gives CDR1 MGHDK, CDR2 SYGVNS. The CDR3 spells CASQPPGALSYNEQFF. The CDR3 DNA reads as TGTGCCAGCCAACCCCCCGGGGCTCTTTCCTACAATGAGCAGTTCTTC.

This clone was seen more than once but under ten times. The gene calls are TRBV7-9 and TRBJ2-7; maybe TRBD2 (6 bases). Germline V lookup: CDR1 SEHNR, CDR2 FQNEAQ (reference sequence). CDR3 length: 14 residues. The ends were cut back, 5 bases at V and 7 bases at J, with 18 bases in the middle. The CDR3 region has the DNA TGTGCCAGCAGCCTGGGACTGGGGTCCTGGGAGCAGTACTTC. The encoded protein is CASSLGLGSWEQYF.

This clone was recorded a few times. This chain joins TRBV7-2 and TRBJ2-3; tentatively, D is TRBD2 (6 bases). The CDR3 is 15 residues long. Germline V gene sequence: CDR1 SGHTA, CDR2 FQGNSA. The V and J ends lost 2 bases and 4 bases respectively, with 13 bases between them. CDR3 protein: CASSLTGTYPDTQYF. CDR3 nucleotide sequence: TGTGCCAGCAGCTTAACTGGGACTTATCCAGATACGCAGTATTTT. The variable domain in full, completed from reference TRBV7-2 and TRBJ2-3, reads GAGVSQSPSNKVTEKGKDVELRCDPISGHTALYWYRQSLGQGLEFLIYFQGNSAPDKSGLPSDRFSAERTGGSVSTLTIQRTQQEDSAVYLCASSLTGTYPDTQYFGPGTRLTVL.

To note about this clone: A junction end diverges from the germline sequence, so it may reflect a read error. The gene calls are TRBV29-1 and TRBJ2-7; 7 bases line up with TRBD1. The CDR3 is 13 amino acids. CDR1 is SQVTM and CDR2 is ANQGSEA in the germline V gene. The CDR3 bases are TGCAGCGTCGAAGGGACAGCCTCCTACGAGCAGTACTTC. Amino acids: CSVEGTASYEQYF.

The chain is built from TRBV23-1 and TRBJ1-1; no clear D gene. TRBV23-1 is labeled an ORF, and its function is uncertain. V was clipped by 10 bases and J by 4 bases, with 13 bases between them. CDR3 size: 12 residues. CDR3 coding DNA: TGCGCCATCATTTTCGTGGCCACTGAAGCTTTCTTT. Translated, it gives CAIIFVATEAFF.

This rearrangement joins TRBV29-1 to TRBJ1-1; D uncertain. CDR1 is SQVTM and CDR2 is ANQGSEA in the germline V gene. The V end lost 4 bases, the J end lost 4 bases, and 13 bases lay between the germline ends. The length of the CDR3 is 13 residues. CDR3: CSVAIRIGTEAFF. Written as DNA, the CDR3 is TGCAGCGTTGCTATTAGGATCGGCACTGAAGCTTTCTTT.

The chain recombines TRBV5-1 with TRBJ2-6; maybe TRBD2 (5 bases). Germline assignment: CDR1 SGHRS and CDR2 YFSETQ. With 10 bases removed from V and 0 bases from J, the gap between germline ends came to 11 bases. The CDR3 consists of 14 residues. The CDR3, as DNA: TGCGCCGGACGAGCGGACTCTGGGGCCAACGTCCTGACTTTC. Its translation is CAGRADSGANVLTF.

The V call is TRBV11-1, the J call TRBJ2-5, with a possible D match to TRBD2 (6 bases). The CDR3 extends over 15 amino acids. CDR1 is SGHAT, CDR2 FQDESV, per germline (reference sequence). V lost 1 base and J lost 6, with 15 bases in between. The CDR3 nucleotides are TGTGCCAGCAGCTTAGTAGGCGGGGACGGGCAGACCCAGTACTTC. Protein: CASSLVGGDGQTQYF. Full variable domain (missing parts from reference TRBV11-1 and TRBJ2-5): EAEVAQSPRYKITEKSQAVAFWCDPISGHATLYWYRQILGQGPELLVQFQDESVVDDSQLPKDRFSAERLKGVDSTLKIQPAELGDSAMYLCASSLVGGDGQTQYFGPGTRLLVL.

This clone was seen more than once but under ten times. Distinct nucleotide sequences in the sample also encode this CDR3. This chain joins TRBV29-1 and TRBJ1-5; TRBD1 is a possible D gene (5 bases). Per the germline V gene, CDR1 is SQVTM and CDR2 is ANQGSEA. The length of the CDR3 is 12 residues. V was shortened by 4 bases and J by 2 bases, with 6 bases between the two germline ends. CDR3 in DNA: TGCAGCGTTGGGGGGGGCAATCAGCCCCAGCATTTT. Encoded protein: CSVGGGNQPQHF.

This clone was detected only a few times. The rearrangement joins TRBV19 to TRBJ1-5, with TRBD1 as a possible D gene (5 bases). The V end lost 4 bases, the J end lost 5 bases, and 18 bases lay between the germline ends. The CDR3 spans 16 residues. CDR1 and CDR2 from the germline V gene are LNHDA and SQIVND (reference sequence). This CDR3 is CASSTAWEGPYQPQHF. CDR3 nucleotide sequence: TGTGCCAGTAGTACGGCATGGGAGGGACCTTATCAGCCCCAGCATTTT.

This clone has a single count. This sequence joins TRBV25-1 and TRBJ1-1, with 11 nucleotides matching TRBD1. CDR3 length: 15 amino acids. Germline CDR1 reads MGHDK; CDR2 reads SYGVNS. J lost 1 base, V lost 7 bases, and 5 bases had no gene match. This CDR3 reads CASITGTGGNTEAFF. CDR3 nucleotides: TGTGCCAGCATAACCGGGACAGGGGGGAACACTGAAGCTTTCTTT.

In regard to this clone: Other DNA variants within this sample encode the same CDR3. The rearrangement links TRBV5-6 to TRBJ1-5; D is ambiguous. CDR1 and CDR2 (germline): SGHDT, YYEEEE. With 0 bases removed from V and 2 bases from J, the gap between germline ends came to 0 bases. The length of the CDR3 is 12 residues. The CDR3 sequence is CASSLGNQPQHF. DNA of the CDR3: TGTGCCAGCAGCTTGGGCAATCAGCCCCAGCATTTT.

The CDR3: CASSSDRFTGYTF. The DNA for the CDR3 is TGTGCCAGCAGCTCTGACAGGTTCACGGGCTACACCTTC. The chain is built from TRBV5-4 and TRBJ1-2, with a possible D match to TRBD1 (6 bases). The CDR3 length is 13 residues. V dropped 3 bases and J dropped 8 bases, with 14 bases sitting between them. CDR1 and CDR2 from the germline V gene are SGHNT and YYREEE (reference sequence).

The V and J genes are TRBV5-6 and TRBJ1-3, with a tentative D call TRBD1 (6 bases). The CDR3 covers 16 residues. Trimming removed 1 base at V and 1 base at J, with 12 bases between. From germline, CDR1 is SGHDT and CDR2 YYEEEE. CDR3: CASSLTGFGSGNTIYF. The CDR3, as DNA: TGTGCCAGCAGCTTGACAGGGTTTGGTTCTGGAAACACCATATATTTT.

This chain uses TRBV18 with TRBJ2-7, with a weak D call TRBD2 (5 bases). This CDR3 spans 13 amino acids. V lost 2 bases to trimming and J lost 4 bases, with 9 bases between them. Germline V gene lookup returns CDR1 KGHSH and CDR2 LQKENI. The CDR3 loop reads CASSPVGGYEQYF. CDR3 DNA sequence: TGTGCCAGCTCACCAGTAGGCGGGTACGAGCAGTACTTC. Full variable domain (outside the CDR3, taken from reference TRBV18 and TRBJ2-7): NAGVMQNPRHLVRRRGQEARLRCSPMKGHSHVYWYRQLPEEGLKFMVYLQKENIIDESGMPKERFSAEFPKEGPSILRIQQVVRGDSAAYFCASSPVGGYEQYFGPGTRLTVT.

The chain combines TRBV29-1 with TRBJ2-1; the D gene is possibly TRBD2 (7 bases). The ends were cut back, 7 bases at V and 1 base at J, with 14 bases in the middle. The V gene's germline CDR1 is SQVTM and CDR2 ANQGSEA. This CDR3 contains 14 residues. CDR3 sequence: CSARKGGSYNEQFF. CDR3 DNA: TGCAGCGCTAGAAAGGGGGGGTCCTACAATGAGCAGTTCTTC.

V and J are TRBV28 and TRBJ2-7, with D maybe TRBD1 (5 bases). V lost 6 bases, J lost 6 bases, and 15 bases lay in between. The length of the CDR3 is 13 residues. The germline V gene encodes CDR1 MDHEN and CDR2 SYDVKM. The CDR3 loop is CASRLPTGPEQYF. Written as DNA, the CDR3 is TGTGCCAGCAGGCTCCCAACAGGACCCGAGCAGTACTTC.

This sequence joins TRBV11-2 and TRBJ1-1; D call uncertain. The CDR3 spans 14 residues. Germline CDR1 SGHAT, CDR2 FQNNGV. V lost 0 bases to trimming and J lost 5 bases, with 10 bases between them. The CDR3 DNA is TGTGCCAGCAGCTTAGATCTATTTGGGACTGAAGCTTTCTTT. Protein sequence: CASSLDLFGTEAFF.

V is TRBV11-1 and J is TRBJ1-1; no clear D. CDR3 length: 14 amino acids. From germline, CDR1 is SGHAT and CDR2 FQDESV (reference sequence). Trimming took 5 bases from V and 0 from J, leaving 10 bases between them. The CDR3 DNA reads as TGTGCCAGCAGCCCGGTAGGGATGAACACTGAAGCTTTCTTT. Translating it yields CASSPVGMNTEAFF.